This record covers a single T cell receptor (beta chain). In the original analysis: The detection floor for productive clonotype frequency was 2.59 x 10-5. The method was immunoSEQ multiplex PCR; TCRdb's version includes in-frame clones alone and lacks a portion of them. That table is the source of V, J and clone size, and D and trimming were worked out from the DNA. The profile shows about 24,000 clones, approximately 79% of them singletons. The source of the sample is a study of STAT5B mutations in CD4+ large granular lymphocyte leukemia. This CDR3 comprises 15 residues. The V gene's germline CDR1 is MNHEY and CDR2 SMNVEV (reference sequence). V lost 6 bases and J 2 bases, leaving 17 bases between the germline ends.

This chain links TRBV27 with TRBJ2-7; maybe TRBD1 (6 bases). The sequenced sample was CD4+ T cells from blood buffy coats. This TCR was sampled from a human donor in good health. The CDR3 sequence is CASRYRDGTTYEQYF. CDR3 DNA: TGTGCCAGCAGATACAGGGACGGGACGACCTACGAGCAGTACTTC.